This TCR beta chain derives from a study of CD8 T cells in Susac syndrome (dated by TCRdb to the late 2010s). With regard to the full study: The study used repertoire sequencing to test whether antigen drove CD8+ T cell activation and differentiation in Susac syndrome.

The study at large found these results: The TCR sequencing and HLA analysis was acknowledged to have included a relatively small number of individuals.

V is cut by 4 bases and J by 1 base, and the space between the germline ends is 15 bases. The CDR3 covers 15 residues, taking in both the cysteine and the phenylalanine. Only the CDR3 DNA is retained, 45 bases long and in frame from the first base. CDR1 and CDR2, per the germline V gene, are SQVTM and ANQGSEA. High-throughput TCR beta sequencing profiled peripheral blood CD8+ and CD4+ T cells from healthy donors, Susac syndrome patients and multiple sclerosis patients. Treatment-naive patients with stable or active relapsing-remitting disease fulfilling revised McDonald criteria were used as multiple sclerosis controls. Bulk CD8+ and CD4+ T cells were purified by magnetic negative isolation, while CD8+ TEMRA cells were enriched using FACS. Blood was collected in EDTA tubes and processed within 24 hours, with PBMCs isolated through density gradient centrifugation. PBMCs intended for TCR sequencing were frozen in liquid nitrogen and were later thawed in a 37 degrees C water bath. The sorted or isolated CD4+, CD8+ and CD8+ TEMRA cells reached a purity of at least 90%.

This clonotype was detected once. Which antigen it targets is not known. No clone much larger than this one lies a single base away; base qualities are absent. A single read counts as weak evidence. RNA was extracted with the RNeasy kit and roughly 0.5 to 1 ug was reverse transcribed using random hexamers. The immunoSEQ multiplex PCR assay, which covers 54 Vbeta and 13 Jbeta segments, was used to amplify TCR beta CDR3 regions. PCR amplification bias was corrected by using a synthetic template baseline for primer optimization and computational correction. From the authors' description of their analysis: Reads were assigned to V, D and J genes according to IMGT and analyzed in immunoSEQ Analyzer, with only productive sequences retained. Clonality was computed as one minus Shannon entropy normalized by log2 of the number of productive unique sequences. For each patient and control, public and private clones were evaluated within the 100 most prevalent clones. Clones were defined as Susac-specific if absent from the healthy and MS cohorts, from approximately 1,100 published viral clones and from other ImmuneACCESS disease sequences. TCRdb reprocessed the public reads (quality trimming at Q25 with fastp, clone calling with MiXCR) and kept in-frame beta chains. Every entry covers one CDR3 protein and lists the most common genes and DNA from its rows. The V and J calls reflect TCRdb's pipeline rather than the authors' work. This sample gives 250,000 or so distinct CDR3 sequences in total; roughly 93% of them show up just once. The ten biggest clones cover 0.055% to 0.075% of the sample.

Recombination linked TRBV29-1 to TRBJ2-3; the D gene is perhaps TRBD1 or TRBD2, as each covers 5 bases. This TCR was recovered from a human donor with multiple sclerosis. The specimen was CD4+ T cells from PBMCs. The bases are TGCAGCGTTGTCCTGTTTCTGGGACGCACAGATACGCAGTATTTT. The translation is CSVVLFLGRTDTQYF.